Each of the 19 T cell receptor beta chains below was sequenced from the same sample in a study of T cell repertoires in cytomegalovirus infection. TCRdb re-analysed the reads in MiXCR, keeping a single row per CDR3 protein. Of a few hundred thousand distinct CDR3 sequences in the sample, more than 8% were seen once. Sequencing input: PBMCs. These receptors were taken from a human donor in good health (CMV status not recorded). Some clones in this sample may be carry-over from other donors' samples.

The sample holds many counts of this clonotype. The chain uses TRBV5-4 and TRBJ2-1; TRBD1 aligns across 9 bases. V dropped 4 bases and J dropped 2; count of bases not matched to a gene: 7. Germline CDR1 is SGHNT and CDR2 is YYREEE (reference sequence). This CDR3 spans 16 amino acids. The CDR3 region is CASSPAGDRAYNEQFF. The CDR3 DNA sequence: TGTGCCAGCAGCCCGGCAGGGGACAGGGCCTACAATGAGCAGTTCTTC.

The chain joins TRBV6-2 or TRBV6-3 to TRBJ2-1; D is ambiguous. This CDR3 is 12 amino acids long. V was shortened by 4 bases and J by 9 bases, with 10 bases between the two germline ends. Germline CDR1 reads MNHEY; CDR2 reads SVGEGT. The CDR3 here is CASSWLLGEQFF. As DNA, the CDR3 is TGTGCCAGCAGTTGGCTATTGGGTGAGCAGTTCTTC.

This clonotype was detected ten times or more. The chain joins TRBV7-2 to TRBJ2-1, with TRBD1 identical over 9 bases. Germline CDR1 reads SGHTA; CDR2 reads FQGNSA. The CDR3 contains 16 residues. Germline trimming cut 1 base from V and 5 bases from J; bases unmatched to any gene: 6. The CDR3 bases are TGTGCCAGCAGCTTAGTTGGGACAGGGAAGAACAATGAGCAGTTCTTC. Its protein is CASSLVGTGKNNEQFF.

This clonotype was counted many times. This chain connects TRBV7-9 to TRBJ1-2; D unresolved. CDR3 size: 15 residues. Trimming took 0 bases from V and 4 from J, leaving 12 bases between them. Germline V gene lookup returns CDR1 SEHNR and CDR2 FQNEAQ (reference sequence). CDR3 coding DNA: TGTGCCAGCAGCTTAGCGCGGTCAGCCTCCTATGGCTACACCTTC. Encoded protein: CASSLARSASYGYTF.

Many counts were recorded for this clonotype. The J gene is TRBJ2-7, the V gene TRBV7-2; TRBD2 agrees at 9 bases. Germline V lookup: CDR1 SGHTA, CDR2 FQGNSA. J gave up 5 bases and V 5 bases, and 4 bases lay outside the gene matches. This CDR3 spans 13 amino acids. CDR3 sequence: CASSQGLADEQYF. CDR3 sequence (DNA): TGTGCCAGCAGCCAGGGACTAGCAGACGAGCAGTACTTC.

This clonotype was picked up a small number of times. V is TRBV10-3 and J is TRBJ2-5; 11 bases fit TRBD2. After removal of 6 bases from V and 2 bases from J, the junction contained 5 bases not matched to a gene. This CDR3 contains 15 residues. Germline CDR1 ENHRY, CDR2 SYGVKD. The CDR3 loop reads CAIRSSGGRQETQYF. CDR3 DNA sequence: TGTGCCATCAGATCTAGCGGGGGGAGACAAGAGACCCAGTACTTC.

At least ten counts were recorded for this clonotype. This chain joins TRBV7-2 and TRBJ1-1; the D gene is possibly TRBD1 (6 bases). The CDR3 is 15 amino acids. Germline assignment: CDR1 SGHTA and CDR2 FQGNSA. Trimming took off 4 bases at V and 1 base at J, with 13 bases between the two ends. The CDR3 is CASSSARQANTEAFF. The CDR3 bases are TGTGCCAGCAGCTCAGCCCGACAGGCGAACACTGAAGCTTTCTTT.

The rearrangement joins TRBV6-2 or TRBV6-3 to TRBJ2-1; D not certain. The CDR3 is 13 residues long. Germline CDR1 and CDR2: MNHEY and SVGEGT. V shed 4 bases and J shed 8 bases, with 12 bases lying between them. CDR3 residues: CASSSVAGHEQFF. CDR3 nucleotide sequence: TGTGCCAGCAGTTCGGTAGCAGGACATGAGCAGTTCTTC.

This chain links TRBV6-6 with TRBJ2-5, with TRBD1 matching 8 bases. In germline, CDR1 is MNHNY, CDR2 SVGAGI (reference sequence). V shed 0 bases, J shed 0 bases, and the junction held 6 bases outside the gene matches. This CDR3 has 17 amino acids. This CDR3 is CASSYSYDRGDQETQYF. DNA of the CDR3: TGTGCCAGCAGTTACTCTTACGACAGGGGCGACCAAGAGACCCAGTACTTC.

Many counts were recorded for this clonotype. The chain combines TRBV7-2 with TRBJ2-7, with a weak D call TRBD2 (7 bases). Germline CDR1 reads SGHTA; CDR2 reads FQGNSA. CDR3 length equals 15 residues. The germline V and J ends were trimmed by 5 bases and 7 bases, with 21 bases remaining between them. The CDR3, as DNA: TGTGCCAGCAGCCCCCATCCGGGGGGCGAGGGAGAGCAGTACTTC. Its protein product is CASSPHPGGEGEQYF.

This clonotype was observed a few times. The J gene is TRBJ2-5, the V gene TRBV7-9; 8 bases line up with TRBD2. Losses at the gene ends were 5 bases for V and 2 bases for J; bases not matched to a gene: 7. This CDR3 has 15 amino acids. Germline-derived CDR1 and CDR2 are SEHNR and FQNEAQ (reference sequence). CDR3 amino acids: CASSNWAGGQETQYF. As DNA, the CDR3 is TGTGCCAGCAGCAATTGGGCGGGGGGACAAGAGACCCAGTACTTC.

This sequence joins TRBV20-1 and TRBJ2-7; TRBD2 aligns across 13 bases. The length of the CDR3 is 15 residues. V was pared by 3 bases and J by 4 bases, with 6 bases of the junction left unmatched. Germline CDR1 is DFQATT and CDR2 is SNEGSKA (reference sequence). CDR3: CSASTSGGGRYEQYF. The DNA for the CDR3 is TGCAGTGCTAGCACTAGCGGGGGGGGACGTTACGAGCAGTACTTC.

This clonotype was detected many times. The V gene is TRBV7-2, the J gene TRBJ2-1, with TRBD2 identical over 8 bases. CDR1 is SGHTA and CDR2 is FQGNSA in the germline V gene. Germline trimming cut 2 bases from V and 0 bases from J; bases unmatched to any gene: 3. There are 16 residues in the CDR3. CDR3 in amino acids: CASSLSGGDSYNEQFF. For the CDR3, the DNA is TGTGCCAGCAGCTTAAGCGGGGGCGACTCCTACAATGAGCAGTTCTTC.

Many counts were recorded for this clonotype. The V gene is TRBV7-2, the J gene TRBJ2-7; perhaps TRBD1 as D (5 bases). The V and J ends lost 5 bases and 4 bases respectively, with 21 bases between them. Per the germline V gene, CDR1 is SGHTA and CDR2 is FQGNSA. The CDR3 has 16 amino acids. CDR3 coding DNA: TGTGCCAGCAGCGCTAAAACAGGATACCCTTTTTACGAGCAGTACTTC. It is translated as CASSAKTGYPFYEQYF.

This clonotype was counted at least ten times. The chain employs TRBV7-9 and TRBJ1-4; 7 bases align to TRBD1. Germline V gene lookup returns CDR1 SEHNR and CDR2 FQNEAQ (reference sequence). This CDR3 is built from 19 residues. V shed 4 bases and J 4 bases; nucleotides not matched to a gene: 18. CDR3 bases: TGTGCCAGCAGCTCCCGGGTCCCGGGACAGCTCAACTTTAATGAAAAACTGTTTTTT. Its protein is CASSSRVPGQLNFNEKLFF.

This clonotype was detected many times. CDR3 sequence: CASSPRTVLSYEQYF. CDR3 nucleotide sequence: TGTGCCAGCAGCCCCCGGACAGTGTTATCCTACGAGCAGTACTTC. V usage is TRBV7-8 and J usage is TRBJ2-7; D may be TRBD1 (6 bases). V was pared by 5 bases and J by 1 base, with 15 bases between. CDR3 length: 15 amino acids. The germline gives CDR1 SGHVS, CDR2 FQNEAQ.

This clonotype has only a few counts. J is TRBJ2-7 and V is TRBV11-2; unclear D gene. The CDR3 extends over 13 amino acids. Per the germline V gene, CDR1 is SGHAT and CDR2 is FQNNGV. Trimming pared 6 bases from V and 6 bases from J, leaving 15 bases between. CDR3 residues: CASRAGSTGEQYF. In nucleotides, the CDR3 is TGTGCCAGCAGAGCCGGGTCGACTGGCGAGCAGTACTTC.

About this clonotype itself: Its ends do not fully match the called genes, so a read error is possible. The chain joins TRBV4-1 to TRBJ2-2; TRBD2 matches 8 bases. Germline CDR1 reads MGHRA; CDR2 reads YSYEKL. The CDR3 runs to 16 residues. The CDR3 reads CASSQNAGGGTGELFF. The CDR3 bases are TGTGCCAGCAGCCAAAACGCCGGGGGGGGCACCGGGGAGCTGTTTTTT.

The chain couples TRBV7-6 to TRBJ1-1, with unresolved D. Germline V CDR1 and CDR2: SGHVS, FNYEAQ. V lost 1 base and J 4 bases, leaving 10 bases between the germline ends. The CDR3 consists of 14 residues. The CDR3 spells CASSLEGIGTEAFF. The CDR3 bases are TGTGCCAGCAGCTTAGAAGGGATTGGCACTGAAGCTTTCTTT.